The clone carrying this TCR beta chain was seen a handful of times. As yet, its antigen is unknown. Germline values: CDR1 ENHRY, CDR2 SYGVKD. The CDR3 contains 15 residues. V lost 10 bases to trimming and J lost 8 bases; unmatched junction nucleotides: 12. This entry is derived from a study of Graves' ophthalmopathy and Graves' hyperthyroidism. Ophthalmopathy-affected donors exhibited moderate-to-severe activity, CAS ≥3, NOSPECS ≥4, and duration under 3 months. Exclusion criteria comprised other autoimmune diseases, uncontrolled infections, pregnancy or lactation in patients. General study findings and limits: A majority of expanded thyroid clonotypes exceeding 0.001 frequency were likewise present in blood.

RNA transcripts were the source from which TCR beta CDR3 regions were amplified. HTBI primers primed a first-round RT-PCR, and a second-round multiplex PCR followed. Via MiXCR, TCRdb re-called the multiplex PCR reads, giving one row per CDR3 protein. The sample lists almost 750,000 distinct CDR3 sequences, roughly 41% occurring once. The rearrangement joins TRBV10-3 to TRBJ1-6, with 9 bases aligning to TRBD1. Sequencing was performed on peripheral blood. The receptor comes from an adult man with Graves' ophthalmopathy. CDR3 amino acids: CASRRPGQGDSPLHF. For the CDR3, the DNA is TGTGCCAGCAGAAGACCGGGACAGGGTGATTCACCCCTCCACTTT.